Here is one TCR beta chain with its context. Its cognate antigen is unknown. With a much larger clone just one base away, this may be a read error. This record comes from a study of blood T cells in healthy people across ages. Regarding the study as a whole: More naive CD4+ cells and higher diversity marked long-lived donors relative to aged donors. Donor CMV infection status was unknown, possibly confounding age-related changes in expanded clonotypes. Leaving the PBMCs unsorted stopped any conclusive comparison of naive versus antigen-experienced cells.

Germline V gene data show CDR1 as SGHNT and CDR2 as YYREEE (reference sequence). The CDR3 spans 17 residues. J gave up 0 bases and V 4 bases, and 6 bases lay outside the gene matches. Next came a second PCR, run for about 7 to 12 cycles, which used a sample-barcoded 5' primer along with a J-beta primer mix. Paired-end reads containing CDR3 totaled no fewer than 2.5 million for each sample. TCRdb independently ran MiXCR on the 5' RACE reads; one entry per CDR3 protein. In the table there are approximately 1,000,000 distinct CDR3 sequences, more than 30% of which are singletons. This TCR was sampled from a man between 18 and 35 years old in good health. The chain combines TRBV5-4 with TRBJ2-1, with 11 bases that match TRBD2. Sequencing was carried out using blood. DNA for the CDR3: TGTGCCAGCAGCCTGGGACTAGCGGTTTCCTCCTACAATGAGCAGTTCTTC. Protein product: CASSLGLAVSSYNEQFF.